This TCR beta chain was observed in a study of blood T cell repertoires in COVID-19. Germline CDR1 is KGHDR and CDR2 is SFDVKD. The CDR3 extends over 14 amino acids. The V and J ends lost 8 bases and 5 bases, in that order; junction bases with no gene match: 5. This clone was recorded at least ten times. TCRdb keeps only in-frame clones here, not all; method: immunoSEQ multiplex PCR. Of under 50,000 clones listed, roughly 77% are singletons. This TCR was recovered from a human donor with active or convalescent COVID-19. The donor label of this sample is uncertain. The chain carries TRBV24-1 and TRBJ2-1, with 10 bases fitting TRBD1. The specimen was peripheral blood. In DNA, the CDR3 is TGTGCCACCATATCCGGGACAGGGGACAATGAGCAGTTCTTC. It encodes CATISGTGDNEQFF.